The 12 T cell receptor beta chains below were found in one sample sequenced in a study of read filtering for tumor transcriptome and immune sequencing. Molecular barcoded adaptors covering alpha/delta and beta/gamma chains were used on about 390 ng RNA. TCRdb independently ran MiXCR on the reads; one entry per CDR3 protein. The data contain about 37,000 distinct CDR3 sequences, approximately 12% of them singletons. Sequencing input: a population of CD138-negative cells sorted from bone marrow. The origin of the receptors is a donor at least 40 years old with multiple myeloma.

Notes on this clonotype: Since a much larger clone is just one base distant, this may be a read error. The chain links TRBV28 to TRBJ2-7, with a weak D call TRBD1 (5 bases). There are 13 residues in the CDR3. Looked up from germline, CDR1 is MDHEN and CDR2 is SYDVKM. The DNA for the CDR3 is TGTGCCAGCATAAGACAGAACTCCTACGAGCAGTGCTTC. It codes for CASIRQNSYEQCF.

This clonotype was counted many times. V and J are TRBV7-9 and TRBJ2-3; possibly TRBD2 for D (7 bases). Germline V CDR1 and CDR2: SEHNR, FQNEAQ (reference sequence). The V and J ends lost 1 base and 4 bases respectively, with 9 bases between them. The CDR3 covers 14 residues. The CDR3 loop reads CASSLGGGSDTQYF. CDR3 in DNA: TGTGCCAGCAGCTTAGGGGGGGGCTCAGATACGCAGTATTTT.

This clonotype came up many times. The chain is built from TRBV29-1 and TRBJ2-2; possible D gene TRBD1, 5 bases. Germline lookup yields CDR1 SQVTM and CDR2 ANQGSEA. V was pared by 4 bases and J by 6 bases, with 24 bases between. The CDR3 has 17 amino acids. In DNA, the CDR3 is TGCAGCGTTGTCGGGTCCAGGGCGAGTCTCTTTCCCGGGGAGCTGTTTTTT. Translated, it gives CSVVGSRASLFPGELFF.

Regarding this clonotype: This clone may be a read error of a much larger clone one base away. This chain joins TRBV5-1 and TRBJ2-7; 12 nucleotides align to TRBD2. CDR3 length equals 16 residues. Germline values: CDR1 SGHRS, CDR2 YFSETQ. CDR3 sequence (DNA): TGCGCCAGCAGCTTGGCGACTAGCGGGGGTTCCTACGAGCGGTACTTC. As protein: CASSLATSGGSYERYF.

In this sample, this clonotype turned up many times. The chain employs TRBV12-3 or TRBV12-4 and TRBJ2-5; D tentatively reads TRBD1 or TRBD2 (5 bases each). The CDR3 has 14 residues. Trimming removed 7 bases at V and 0 bases at J, with 12 bases between. CDR3 sequence (DNA): TGTGCCAGCACCCTAGGGGAGAACCAAGAGACCCAGTACTTC. Its translation is CASTLGENQETQYF.

This clonotype was found many times. The V and J genes are TRBV2 and TRBJ2-1; 7 nucleotides match TRBD2. The CDR3 has 14 amino acids. Per germline, CDR1 SNHLY and CDR2 FYNNEI. J gave up 3 bases and V 7 bases, and 6 bases lay outside the gene matches. This CDR3 is CASKVRGDYNEQFF. CDR3 coding DNA: TGTGCCAGCAAGGTCCGGGGGGACTACAATGAGCAGTTCTTC.

This clonotype was detected ten times or more. The chain uses TRBV5-1 and TRBJ2-3, with 7 bases lining up with TRBD2. The CDR3 consists of 14 residues. V dropped 5 bases and J dropped 0; count of bases not matched to a gene: 3. CDR1 is SGHRS, CDR2 YFSETQ, per germline. DNA for the CDR3: TGCGCCAGCAGAGGGACTATTAGCACAGATACGCAGTATTTT. Protein product: CASRGTISTDTQYF.

This clonotype has a count of ten or more. The chain joins TRBV28 to TRBJ2-1; TRBD1 matches at 10 bases. With V trimmed by 5 bases and J by 6 bases, 7 bases remained unmatched. CDR1 MDHEN and CDR2 SYDVKM come from the germline V gene. The CDR3 loop spans 15 amino acids. This CDR3 reads CASSGQGVLFNEQFF. The CDR3 DNA reads TGTGCCAGCAGTGGACAGGGGGTCCTTTTCAATGAGCAGTTCTTC.

This clonotype came up many times. The chain links TRBV28 to TRBJ1-2; TRBD1 might be the D (5 bases). There are 12 residues in the CDR3. Germline CDR1 MDHEN, CDR2 SYDVKM. V lost 2 bases and J lost 4, with 5 bases in between. CDR3 in amino acids: CASSLGAYGYTF. In DNA, the CDR3 is TGTGCCAGCAGTTTAGGGGCCTATGGCTACACCTTC.

The table lists this clonotype with many counts. The CDR3 spells CASGQVGLGEKLFF. The CDR3 DNA reads as TGTGCCAGCGGACAGGTCGGATTAGGCGAAAAACTGTTTTTT. The chain has TRBV27 and TRBJ1-4, with 7 positions matching TRBD1. Germline V lookup: CDR1 MNHEY, CDR2 SMNVEV (reference sequence). The CDR3 is made up of 14 amino acids. The V segment lost 8 bases and the J segment 8 bases; nucleotides outside the gene matches: 11.

The chain has TRBV7-3 and TRBJ2-7; D may be TRBD2 (6 bases). CDR3 length equals 15 residues. Between the trimmed V and J ends, which lost 4 bases and 2 bases, there was a span of 15 bases. Germline CDR1 and CDR2: SGHTA and FQGTGA. Here the CDR3 DNA reads TGTGCCAGCAGCTCTAATAGCGGAGTAGCCTACGAGCAGTACTTC. Amino acid sequence: CASSSNSGVAYEQYF.

This clonotype has at least ten counts. This chain links TRBV6-1 with TRBJ1-2, with 8 bases matching TRBD1. CDR3 length: 15 residues. Trimming cost V 6 bases and J 3 bases; bases outside gene matches: 9. Germline V gene lookup returns CDR1 MNHNS and CDR2 SASEGT. This CDR3 is CASSPRTGMDYGYTF. Here the CDR3 DNA reads TGTGCCAGCAGCCCCCGGACAGGGATGGACTATGGCTACACCTTC.